The rows below give T cell receptor beta chains drawn from one sample of a study of cytomegalovirus exposure and HLA in healthy donors. Produced via immunoSEQ multiplex PCR; TCRdb's table is partial and in-frame only. This sample has over 150,000 clones, with around 75% found just once. Sequenced material: PBMCs. All receptors derive from a male donor in good health and CMV-seronegative. CDR3s include the opening cysteine and the closing phenylalanine or tryptophan. The D gene is left open where the match is weak. Expanded clones are given a class, and other clones once, few, many or no size at all.

TRBJ1-2	TRBV2	-	-	CASSPTGLKDGYTF	TGTGCCAGCAGTCCTACAGGGTTAAAGGATGGCTACACCTTC
TRBJ2-7	TRBV13	TRBD2	-	CASGKAGNLGEQYF	TGTGCCAGCGGAAAAGCGGGAAACCTAGGCGAGCAGTACTTC
TRBJ2-7	TRBV6-1	TRBD1	few	CASILILGQSYEQYF	TGTGCCAGCATTCTGATTTTGGGACAGTCCTACGAGCAGTACTTC
TRBJ2-1	TRBV27	-	-	CASSFLSGVGPNEQFF	TGTGCCAGCAGTTTTCTATCGGGAGTGGGTCCCAATGAGCAGTTCTTC
TRBJ2-4	TRBV6-4	-	-	CASSLHPEGNIQYF	TGTGCCAGCAGTCTCCACCCAGAGGGCAACATTCAGTACTTC
TRBJ2-7	TRBV10-3	TRBD2	-	CAISGLADPYEQYF	TGTGCCATCAGTGGACTAGCGGATCCCTACGAGCAGTACTTC
TRBJ1-1	TRBV5-1	-	-	CASSVRGAFF	TGCGCCAGCAGCGTCCGAGGAGCTTTCTTT
TRBJ2-3	TRBV11-2	-	-	CASSERQVTQYF	TGTGCCAGCAGCGAACGACAGGTTACGCAGTATTTT
TRBJ2-1	TRBV9	TRBD2	-	CASSVSETSGLIYEQFF	TGTGCCAGCAGCGTTTCCGAGACTAGCGGCCTAATATATGAGCAGTTCTTC
TRBJ2-5	TRBV7-2	TRBD1	-	CASSSGGGPETQYF	TGTGCCAGCAGCTCAGGGGGTGGTCCAGAGACCCAGTACTTC
TRBJ2-5	TRBV4-1	-	-	CASSQELGLTYQETQYF	TGCGCCAGCAGCCAAGAACTTGGACTTACGTACCAAGAGACCCAGTACTTC
TRBJ1-4	TRBV10-3	TRBD1	-	CATRGGPTNEKLFF	TGTGCCACCAGGGGGGGGCCCACTAATGAAAAACTGTTTTTT
TRBJ1-2	TRBV5-6	-	-	CASSLQGRYGYTF	TGTGCCAGCAGCTTGCAGGGCCGATATGGCTACACCTTC
TRBJ1-6	TRBV7-2	TRBD1	once	CASSRSGTGFNSPLHF	TGTGCCAGCAGCCGTTCCGGGACAGGGTTCAATTCACCCCTCCACTTT
TRBJ1-1	TRBV7-9	-	-	CSSSSPGITGVLNTEAFF	TGTTCCAGCAGTTCACCTGGGATTACAGGAGTATTGAACACTGAAGCTTTCTTT
TRBJ2-1	TRBV19	-	-	CASSPGTGAYNEQFF	TGTGCCAGTAGCCCCGGGACGGGGGCCTACAATGAGCAGTTCTTC
TRBJ2-7	TRBV7-2	-	-	CASSLERSYEQYF	TGTGCCAGCAGCTTAGAGCGATCCTACGAGCAGTACTTC
TRBJ1-5	TRBV19	TRBD1	-	CASSLPGQGGNQPQHF	TGTGCCAGTAGTCTGCCGGGACAGGGCGGCAATCAGCCCCAGCATTTT
TRBJ1-4	TRBV4-3	TRBD1	-	CASSQNRGGGEKLFF	TGCGCCAGCAGCCAAAACAGGGGGGGCGGGGAAAAACTGTTTTTT
TRBJ2-1	TRBV12-5	TRBD2	-	CASEIAGGRNEQFF	TGTGCTAGCGAAATAGCGGGGGGACGAAATGAGCAGTTCTTC
TRBJ2-7	TRBV11-3	-	-	CASSFSGSYEQYF	TGTGCCAGCAGCTTCTCGGGATCCTACGAGCAGTACTTC
TRBJ2-5	TRBV7-8	-	once	CASSLGPGETQYF	TGTGCCAGCAGCTTAGGGCCGGGGGAGACCCAGTACTTC
TRBJ2-5	TRBV7-8	-	-	CASNEAGVVETQYF	TGTGCCAGCAACGAGGCAGGGGTCGTTGAGACCCAGTACTTC
TRBJ1-4	TRBV9	-	-	CASSVSGPATNEKLFF	TGTGCCAGCAGCGTGAGCGGCCCTGCAACTAATGAAAAACTGTTTTTT
TRBJ2-1	TRBV27	TRBD2	-	CASRLAGGPYNEQFF	TGTGCCAGCAGGCTAGCGGGGGGCCCCTACAATGAGCAGTTCTTC
TRBJ2-2	TRBV7-3	-	-	CASSLGQSTGELFF	TGTGCCAGCAGCTTAGGACAGAGCACCGGGGAGCTGTTTTTT
TRBJ1-5	TRBV6-6	TRBD1	few	CASSYDRVRGAQHF	TGTGCCAGCAGTTATGACAGGGTGAGGGGGGCCCAGCATTTT
TRBJ1-1	TRBV5-1	TRBD1	-	CASSLVQGRAYTEAFF	TGCGCCAGCAGCTTGGTACAGGGGAGAGCGTACACTGAAGCTTTCTTT
TRBJ2-5	TRBV5-4	TRBD1	-	CASSIGTDQETQYF	TGTGCCAGCAGCATAGGGACAGACCAAGAGACCCAGTACTTC
TRBJ1-2	TRBV5-1	-	-	CASSLASPTGTDGYTF	TGCGCCAGCAGCTTGGCTTCCCCTACAGGGACGGATGGCTACACCTTC
TRBJ2-7	TRBV11-1	TRBD1	-	CASKVGGADEQYF	TGTGCCAGCAAAGTAGGGGGCGCCGACGAGCAGTACTTC
TRBJ2-4	TRBV28	TRBD2	-	CASSLGPSGLRNIQYF	TGTGCCAGCAGTTTAGGTCCTAGCGGCCTAAGAAACATTCAGTACTTC
TRBJ1-5	TRBV30	TRBD1	few	CAWRDRGPNQPQHF	TGTGCCTGGAGGGACAGGGGGCCTAATCAGCCCCAGCATTTT
TRBJ1-2	TRBV6-5	TRBD1	-	CASSYGTGGGYTF	TGTGCCAGCAGTTACGGGACAGGGGGCGGCTACACCTTC
TRBJ2-7	TRBV7-6	TRBD1	-	CASSRGDRTYEQYF	TGTGCCAGCAGCCGAGGGGACAGGACCTACGAGCAGTACTTC
TRBJ2-2	TRBV4-3	TRBD2	-	CASSQERLATYTGELFF	TGCGCCAGCAGCCAAGAGAGACTAGCGACCTACACCGGGGAGCTGTTTTTT
TRBJ2-7	TRBV4-2	TRBD2	-	CASSQPSGISYEQYF	TGTGCCAGCAGCCAACCTAGCGGGATCTCCTACGAGCAGTACTTC